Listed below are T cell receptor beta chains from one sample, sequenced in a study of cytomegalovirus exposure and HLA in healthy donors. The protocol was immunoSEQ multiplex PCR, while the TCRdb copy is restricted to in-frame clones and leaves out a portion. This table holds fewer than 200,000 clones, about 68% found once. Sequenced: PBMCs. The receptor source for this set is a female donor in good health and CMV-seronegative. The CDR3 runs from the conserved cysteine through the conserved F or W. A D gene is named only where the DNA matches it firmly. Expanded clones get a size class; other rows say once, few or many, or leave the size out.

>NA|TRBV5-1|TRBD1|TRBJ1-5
TGCGCCAGCAGCTATGGGGACAGGGGTAGCAATCAGCCCCAGCATTTT
CASSYGDRGSNQPQHF
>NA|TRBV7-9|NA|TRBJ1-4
TGTGCCAGCAGCCCTGAGACAGGAAAAGGTGAAAAACTGTTTTTT
CASSPETGKGEKLFF
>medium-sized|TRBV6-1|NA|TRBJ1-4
TGTGCCAGCAGTGAAGGGAGCGGGAATGAAAAACTGTTTTTT
CASSEGSGNEKLFF
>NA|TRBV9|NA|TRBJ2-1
TGTGCCAGCAGCGTAGGGCCCAGCTCCTACAATGAGCAGTTCTTC
CASSVGPSSYNEQFF
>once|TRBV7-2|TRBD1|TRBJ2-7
TGTGCCAGCAGCCCAGGGACAGGGAGGAGCTCCTACGAGCAGTACTTC
CASSPGTGRSSYEQYF
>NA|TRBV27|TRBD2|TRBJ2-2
TGTGCCAGCGGGGACTACGCGGGCACCGGGGAGCTGTTTTTT
CASGDYAGTGELFF
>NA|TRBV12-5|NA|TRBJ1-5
TGTGCTAGTGGCCCCAGGGGCTCTCTGGGACAGCCCCAGCATTTT
CASGPRGSLGQPQHF
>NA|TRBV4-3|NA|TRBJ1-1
TGCGCCAGCAGCCAAGGTTCCCAGATGAACACTGAAGCTTTCTTT
CASSQGSQMNTEAFF
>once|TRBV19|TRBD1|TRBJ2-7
TGTGCCTCATCCCGGACAGGGTCCTACGAGCAGTACTTC
CASSRTGSYEQYF
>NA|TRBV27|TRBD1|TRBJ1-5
TGTGCCAGCAGCCACGGGGACAGACTTAGCAATCAGCCCCAGCATTTT
CASSHGDRLSNQPQHF
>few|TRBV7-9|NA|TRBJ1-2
TGTGCCAGCAGCTCCGCCCAGCGGGGCTACACCTTC
CASSSAQRGYTF
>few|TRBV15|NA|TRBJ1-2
TGTGCCACCAGCAGAGGCGGCGGGACCAACTATGGCTACACCTTC
CATSRGGGTNYGYTF
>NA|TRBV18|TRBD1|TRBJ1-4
TGTGCCAGCTCACCCACCAGACAGGGCATGATCGATGGGGGTGAAAAACTGTTTTTT
CASSPTRQGMIDGGEKLFF
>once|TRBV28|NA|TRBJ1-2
TGTGCCAGCAGTTTATTTCAGTATGGCTACACCTTC
CASSLFQYGYTF
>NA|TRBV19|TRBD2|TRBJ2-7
TGTGCCAGCTCTAGCGGGAGTCCGGGAGAGCAGTACTTC
CASSSGSPGEQYF
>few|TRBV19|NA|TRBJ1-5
TGTGCCAGTAGAATTAAAATGGGCCAGCCCCAGCATTTT
CASRIKMGQPQHF
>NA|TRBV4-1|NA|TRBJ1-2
TGCGCCAGCAGCCCCAGCGGCCTAACCTATGGCTACACCTTC
CASSPSGLTYGYTF
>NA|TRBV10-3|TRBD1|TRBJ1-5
TGTGCCAGCTCAAATACAGGGGGCGGAAATCAGCCCCAGCATTTT
CASSNTGGGNQPQHF
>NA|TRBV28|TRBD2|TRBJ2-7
TGTGCCAGCAGTTTGTCCGGGACTAGCGGTTACGAGCAGTACTTC
CASSLSGTSGYEQYF
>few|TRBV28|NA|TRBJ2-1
TGTGCCAGCAGTTTGAGGGGGAGCTCCTACAATGAGCAGTTCTTC
CASSLRGSSYNEQFF
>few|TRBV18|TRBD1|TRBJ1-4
TGTGCCAGCTCACCAGCCGCTTCCGGGACAGCCAATTCCGGGGGACTGTTTTTT
CASSPAASGTANSGGLFF
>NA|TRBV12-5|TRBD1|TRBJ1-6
TGTGCTAGTGGTTTGGTACAGGGGGCGGCTTCACCCCTCCACTTT
CASGLVQGAASPLHF
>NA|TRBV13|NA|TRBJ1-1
TGTGCCAGCAGCTTACTGGACAGCGACACTGAAGCTTTCTTT
CASSLLDSDTEAFF
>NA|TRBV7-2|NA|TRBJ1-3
TGTGCCAGCAGCGCAGGGTCCACTCTTGGAAACACCATATATTTT
CASSAGSTLGNTIYF
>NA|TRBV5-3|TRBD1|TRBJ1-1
TGTGCCAGAAGCTACTCCCAGGGGGACACTGAAGCTTTCTTT
CARSYSQGDTEAFF
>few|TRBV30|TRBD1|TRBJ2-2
TGTGCCTGGAAGCCGACAGGGGGTTACACCGGGGAGCTGTTTTTT
CAWKPTGGYTGELFF
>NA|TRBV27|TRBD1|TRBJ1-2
TGTGCCAGCAGAGACACAGGGGGGGGACTCCCCGAGCATGGCTACACCTTC
CASRDTGGGLPEHGYTF
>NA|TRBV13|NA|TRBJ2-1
TGTGCCAGCAGCTTTAGGGTCGGCGGGATAGGAAGTGAGCAGTTCTTC
CASSFRVGGIGSEQFF
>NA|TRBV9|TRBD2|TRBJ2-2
TGTGCCAGCAGCCGCACGGGGCAGGGAGCGGGAGGAAGGTTGGCCGGGGAGCTGTTTTTT
CASSRTGQGAGGRLAGELFF
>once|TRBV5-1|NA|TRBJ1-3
TGCGCCAGCAGACTGGGGGGTGGCGAAAACACCATATATTTT
CASRLGGGENTIYF
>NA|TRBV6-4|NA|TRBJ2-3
TGTGCCAGCAGTGCGAGGGCAAGCCCCACAGATACGCAGTATTTT
CASSARASPTDTQYF
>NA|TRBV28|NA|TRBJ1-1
TGTGCCAGCAGTTCGCGAACCGCTGAAGCTTTCTTT
CASSSRTAEAFF
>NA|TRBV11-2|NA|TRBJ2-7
TGTGCCAGCAGCTTAGTAGGGGTTGCCTACGAGCAGTACTTC
CASSLVGVAYEQYF
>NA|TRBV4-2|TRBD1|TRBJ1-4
TGTGCCAGCAGCCAAGACCCTGGGCACCCATCCTCGGGCACAGGGGGCTCTAATGAAAAACTGTTTTTT
CASSQDPGHPSSGTGGSNEKLFF
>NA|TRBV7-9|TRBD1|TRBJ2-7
TGTGCCAGCAGCTTCCAGGGGGCCGACGAGCAGTACTTC
CASSFQGADEQYF